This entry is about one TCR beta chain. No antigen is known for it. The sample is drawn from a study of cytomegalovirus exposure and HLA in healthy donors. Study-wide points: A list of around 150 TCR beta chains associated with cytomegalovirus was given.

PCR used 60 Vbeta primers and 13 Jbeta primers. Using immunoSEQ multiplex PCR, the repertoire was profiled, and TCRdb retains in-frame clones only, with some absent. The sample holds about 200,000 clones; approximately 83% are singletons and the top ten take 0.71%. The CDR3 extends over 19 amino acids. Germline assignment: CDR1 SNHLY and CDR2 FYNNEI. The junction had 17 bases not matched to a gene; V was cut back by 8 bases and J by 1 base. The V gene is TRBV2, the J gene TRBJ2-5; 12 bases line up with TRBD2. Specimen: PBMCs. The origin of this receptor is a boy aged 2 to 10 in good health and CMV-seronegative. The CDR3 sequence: CASYPPLITSGRTQETQYF. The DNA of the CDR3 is TGTGCCAGCTACCCACCGTTGATTACTAGCGGGAGGACCCAAGAGACCCAGTACTTC.